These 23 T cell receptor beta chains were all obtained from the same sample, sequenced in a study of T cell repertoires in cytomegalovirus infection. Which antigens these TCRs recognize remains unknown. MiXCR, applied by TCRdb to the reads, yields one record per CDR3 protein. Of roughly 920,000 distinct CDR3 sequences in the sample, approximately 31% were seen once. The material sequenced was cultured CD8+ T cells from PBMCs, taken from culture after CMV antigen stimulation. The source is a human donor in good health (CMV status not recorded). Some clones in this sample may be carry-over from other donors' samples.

The CDR3 is CATSRDGQEDSTNEKLFF. The CDR3 nucleotides read TGTGCCACCAGCAGAGATGGCCAAGAAGACTCAACTAATGAAAAACTGTTTTTT. The genes are TRBV15 and TRBJ1-4; D is unclear. This CDR3 spans 18 amino acids. V lost 0 bases and J lost 0, with 14 bases in between. The V gene's germline CDR1 is LNHNV and CDR2 YYDKDF (reference sequence).

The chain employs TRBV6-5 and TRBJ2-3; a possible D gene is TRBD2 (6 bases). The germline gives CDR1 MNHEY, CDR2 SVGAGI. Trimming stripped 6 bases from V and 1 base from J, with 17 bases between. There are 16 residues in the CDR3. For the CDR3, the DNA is TGTGCCAGCAGACCGTTTGGGGGGACGGGCACAGATACGCAGTATTTT. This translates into CASRPFGGTGTDTQYF.

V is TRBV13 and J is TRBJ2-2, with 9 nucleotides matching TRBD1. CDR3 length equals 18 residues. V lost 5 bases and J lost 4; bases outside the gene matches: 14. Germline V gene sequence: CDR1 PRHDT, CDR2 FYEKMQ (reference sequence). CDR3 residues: CASSVYPGTGSVTGELFF. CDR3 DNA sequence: TGTGCCAGCAGCGTATATCCCGGGACAGGGTCTGTCACCGGGGAGCTGTTTTTT. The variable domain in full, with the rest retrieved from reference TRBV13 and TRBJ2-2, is AAGVIQSPRHLIKEKRETATLKCYPIPRHDTVYWYQQGPGQDPQFLISFYEKMQSDKGSIPDRFSAQQFSDYHSELNMSSLELGDSALYFCASSVYPGTGSVTGELFFGEGSRLTVL.

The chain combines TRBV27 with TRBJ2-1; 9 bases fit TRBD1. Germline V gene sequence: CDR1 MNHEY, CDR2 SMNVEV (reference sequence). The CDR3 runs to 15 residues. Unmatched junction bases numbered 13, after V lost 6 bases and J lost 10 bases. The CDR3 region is CASSLKPGQGREQFF. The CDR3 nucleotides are TGTGCCAGCAGCCTCAAACCGGGACAGGGTAGGGAGCAGTTCTTC.

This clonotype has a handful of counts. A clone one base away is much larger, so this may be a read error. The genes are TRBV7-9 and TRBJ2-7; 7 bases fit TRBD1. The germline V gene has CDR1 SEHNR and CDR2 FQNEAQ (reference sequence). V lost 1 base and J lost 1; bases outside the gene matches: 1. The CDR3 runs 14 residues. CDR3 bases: TGTGCCAGCAGCTTAGTGGGACAGTCCTACGAGCAGTACTTC. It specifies CASSLVGQSYEQYF.

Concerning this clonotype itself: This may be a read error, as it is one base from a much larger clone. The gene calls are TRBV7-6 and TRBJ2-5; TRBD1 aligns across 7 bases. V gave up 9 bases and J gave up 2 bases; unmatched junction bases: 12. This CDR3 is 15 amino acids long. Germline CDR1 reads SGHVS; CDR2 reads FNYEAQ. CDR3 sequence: CARSPRGGQQETQYF. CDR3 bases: TGTGCCAGGAGCCCCCGTGGGGGACAGCAAGAGACCCAGTACTTC.

CDR3 region: CSARGTSGDTDTQYF. The CDR3 DNA reads as TGCAGTGCTAGGGGGACTAGCGGGGACACAGATACGCAGTATTTT. V and J are TRBV20-1 and TRBJ2-3; 13 nucleotides align to TRBD2. Looked up from germline, CDR1 is DFQATT and CDR2 is SNEGSKA (reference sequence). With 3 bases clipped from V and 2 bases from J, the junction kept 2 bases outside the gene matches. The CDR3 has 15 amino acids.

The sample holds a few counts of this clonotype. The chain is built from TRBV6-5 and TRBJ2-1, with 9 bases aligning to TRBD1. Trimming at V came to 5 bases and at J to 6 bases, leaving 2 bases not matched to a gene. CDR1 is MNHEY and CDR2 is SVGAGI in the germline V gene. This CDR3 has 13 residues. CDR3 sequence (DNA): TGTGCCAGCAGTCGACAGGGGGTCAATGAGCAGTTCTTC. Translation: CASSRQGVNEQFF.

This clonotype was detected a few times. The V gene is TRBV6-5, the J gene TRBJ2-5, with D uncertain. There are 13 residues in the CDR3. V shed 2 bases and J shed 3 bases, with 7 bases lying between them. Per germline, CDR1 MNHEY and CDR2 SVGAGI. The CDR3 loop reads CASSYNPKETQYF. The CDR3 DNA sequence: TGTGCCAGCAGTTACAATCCAAAAGAGACCCAGTACTTC.

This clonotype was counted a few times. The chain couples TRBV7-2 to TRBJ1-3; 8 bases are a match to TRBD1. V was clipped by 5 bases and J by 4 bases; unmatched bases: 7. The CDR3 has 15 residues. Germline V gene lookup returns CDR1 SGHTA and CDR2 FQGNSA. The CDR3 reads CASSPDRGYGNTIYF. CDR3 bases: TGTGCCAGCAGCCCCGACAGGGGTTACGGAAACACCATATATTTT.

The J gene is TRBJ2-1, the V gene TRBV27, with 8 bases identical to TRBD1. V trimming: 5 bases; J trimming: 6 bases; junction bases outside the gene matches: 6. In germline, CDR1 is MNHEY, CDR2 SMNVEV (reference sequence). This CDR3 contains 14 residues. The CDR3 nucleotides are TGTGCCAGCAGTCACCAGGGGGCCTTCAATGAGCAGTTCTTC. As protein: CASSHQGAFNEQFF.

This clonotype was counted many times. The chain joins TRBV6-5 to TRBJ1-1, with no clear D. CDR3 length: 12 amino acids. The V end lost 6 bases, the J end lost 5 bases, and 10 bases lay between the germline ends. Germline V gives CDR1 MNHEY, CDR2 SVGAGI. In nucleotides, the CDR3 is TGTGCCAGCAGCCACGGAGGTACTGAAGCTTTCTTT. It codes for CASSHGGTEAFF.

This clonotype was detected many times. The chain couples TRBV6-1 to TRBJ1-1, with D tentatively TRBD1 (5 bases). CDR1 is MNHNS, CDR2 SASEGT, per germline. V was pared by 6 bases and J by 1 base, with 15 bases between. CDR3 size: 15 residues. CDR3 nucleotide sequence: TGTGCCAGCAGAGACAGTTCCCTGCCGAACACTGAAGCTTTCTTT. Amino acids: CASRDSSLPNTEAFF.

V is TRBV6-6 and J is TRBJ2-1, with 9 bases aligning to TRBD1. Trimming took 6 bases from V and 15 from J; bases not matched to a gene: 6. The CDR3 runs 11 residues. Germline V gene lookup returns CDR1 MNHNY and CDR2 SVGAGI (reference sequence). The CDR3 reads CASRMGQGTFF. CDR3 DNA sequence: TGTGCCAGCAGGATGGGACAGGGTACGTTCTTC.

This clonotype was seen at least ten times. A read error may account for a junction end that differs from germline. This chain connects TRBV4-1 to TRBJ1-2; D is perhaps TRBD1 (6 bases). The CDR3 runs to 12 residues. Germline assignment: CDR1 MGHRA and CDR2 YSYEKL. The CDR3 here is CASSQGLEGYTF. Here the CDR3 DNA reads TGTGCCAGCTCGCAGGGGCTTGAGGGCTACACCTTC.

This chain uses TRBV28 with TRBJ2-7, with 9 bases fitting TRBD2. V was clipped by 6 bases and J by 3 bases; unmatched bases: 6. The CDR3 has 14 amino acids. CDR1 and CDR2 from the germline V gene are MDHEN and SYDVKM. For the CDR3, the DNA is TGTGCCAGCAGCCCTAGCGGGGCCATCTACGAGCAGTACGTC. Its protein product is CASSPSGAIYEQYV.

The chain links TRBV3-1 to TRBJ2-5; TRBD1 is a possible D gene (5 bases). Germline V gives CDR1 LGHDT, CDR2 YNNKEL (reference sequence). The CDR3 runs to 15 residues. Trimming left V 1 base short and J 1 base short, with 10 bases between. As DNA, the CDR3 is TGTGCCAGCAGCCAAGCAGGACAAATCCAAGAGACCCAGTACTTC. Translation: CASSQAGQIQETQYF.

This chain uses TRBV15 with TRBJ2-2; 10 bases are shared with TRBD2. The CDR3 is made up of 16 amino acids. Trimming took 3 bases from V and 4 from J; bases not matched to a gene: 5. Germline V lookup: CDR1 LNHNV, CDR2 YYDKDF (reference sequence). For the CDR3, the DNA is TGTGCCACCAGCAGCCAGCGGGGGGGCCTCACCGGGGAGCTGTTTTTT. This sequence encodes CATSSQRGGLTGELFF. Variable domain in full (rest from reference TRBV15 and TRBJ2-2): DAMVIQNPRYQVTQFGKPVTLSCSQTLNHNVMYWYQQKSSQAPKLLFHYYDKDFNNEADTPDNFQSRRPNTSFCFLDIRSPGLGDTAMYLCATSSQRGGLTGELFFGEGSRLTVL.

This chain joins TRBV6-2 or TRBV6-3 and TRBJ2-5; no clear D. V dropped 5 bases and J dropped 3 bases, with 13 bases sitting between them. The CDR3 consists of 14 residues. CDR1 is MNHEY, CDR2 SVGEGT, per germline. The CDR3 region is CASSAGQAKETQYF. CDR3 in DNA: TGTGCCAGCAGTGCCGGGCAGGCTAAAGAGACCCAGTACTTC.

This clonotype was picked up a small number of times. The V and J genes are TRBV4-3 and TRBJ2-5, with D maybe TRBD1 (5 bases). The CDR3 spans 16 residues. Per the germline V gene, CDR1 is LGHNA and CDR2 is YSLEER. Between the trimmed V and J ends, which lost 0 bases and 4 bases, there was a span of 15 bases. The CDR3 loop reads CASSQEAAGWGETQYF. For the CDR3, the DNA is TGCGCCAGCAGCCAAGAGGCAGCAGGGTGGGGAGAGACCCAGTACTTC.

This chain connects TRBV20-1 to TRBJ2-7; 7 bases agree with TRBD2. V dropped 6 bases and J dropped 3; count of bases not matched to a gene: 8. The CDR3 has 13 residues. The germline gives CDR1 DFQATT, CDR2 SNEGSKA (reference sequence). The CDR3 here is CSAPLGGFYEQYF. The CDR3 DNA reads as TGCAGTGCCCCCCTGGGGGGGTTCTACGAGCAGTACTTC.

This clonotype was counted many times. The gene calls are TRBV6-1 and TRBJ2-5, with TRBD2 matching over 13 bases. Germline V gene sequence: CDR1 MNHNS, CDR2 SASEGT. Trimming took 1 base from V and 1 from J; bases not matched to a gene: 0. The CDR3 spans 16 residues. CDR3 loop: CASSEGTSGGQETQYF. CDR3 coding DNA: TGTGCCAGCAGTGAAGGGACTAGCGGGGGCCAAGAGACCCAGTACTTC.

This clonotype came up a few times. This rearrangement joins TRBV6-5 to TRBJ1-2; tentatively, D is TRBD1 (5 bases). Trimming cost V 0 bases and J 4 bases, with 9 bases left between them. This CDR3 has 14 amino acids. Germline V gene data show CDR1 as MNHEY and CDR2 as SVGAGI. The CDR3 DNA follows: TGTGCCAGCAGTTACTCCCCGACAGTCTATGGCTACACCTTC. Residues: CASSYSPTVYGYTF.